The rows below give T cell receptor beta chains drawn from one sample of a study of blood T cell repertoires in COVID-19. The repertoire was sequenced with immunoSEQ multiplex PCR; TCRdb's copy has only in-frame clones and lacks some. Here the sample spans some 300,000 clones, 88% being singletons. The sample consisted of PBMCs or T cells enriched from blood (not recorded which). These receptors all stem from a woman aged 25 to 39 who had recovered from COVID-19. Each CDR3 is given with its conserved first and last residue. A D gene is named only where the DNA matches it firmly.

j_gene	d_gene	v_gene	CDR3aa
TRBJ2-2	TRBD1	TRBV9	CASSVKGQGKGTGELFF
TRBJ2-7	.	TRBV11-2	CASSPGYAHEQYF
TRBJ1-4	TRBD1	TRBV7-8	CASSSWTGKLFF
TRBJ2-3	TRBD1	TRBV11-3	CASSLTTGGSDTQYF
TRBJ1-5	TRBD1	TRBV28	CASRIQQGASNQPQHF
TRBJ2-1	TRBD1	TRBV7-2	CASSSGTGRINEQFF
TRBJ2-7	TRBD2	TRBV19	CASSTSGSPQYF
TRBJ2-2	TRBD1	TRBV27	CASSFLRTGTLGELFF
TRBJ2-1	.	TRBV6-1	CASSEVRKPTGKQFF
TRBJ2-7	TRBD1	TRBV27	CASARDSAYEQYF
TRBJ2-2	TRBD1	TRBV13	CASSSKDRVYTGELFF
TRBJ1-6	.	TRBV4-1	CASSRMAQGNSPLHF
TRBJ1-5	TRBD1	TRBV24-1	CATSEGGQGTYQPQHF
TRBJ2-5	TRBD2	TRBV7-3	CASSLNGLGYQETQYF
TRBJ2-5	.	TRBV29-1	CSVVFLGRGQETQYF
TRBJ1-6	.	TRBV4-3	CASSRSDRNSPLHF
TRBJ2-1	TRBD1	TRBV7-9	CASNYRGSGRDEQFF
TRBJ2-2	TRBD2	TRBV9	CASSETGLAEISNTGELFF
TRBJ2-7	.	TRBV9	CASSGSGASYEQYF
TRBJ1-3	.	TRBV27	CASSFRWTAAYTIYF
TRBJ2-2	TRBD1	TRBV5-1	CASSLAKPTGQGVVPGELFF
TRBJ2-2	.	TRBV5-4	CATNLGGPGDGELFF
TRBJ1-2	TRBD1	TRBV27	CASSPNRQGSISYGYTF
TRBJ2-1	TRBD2	TRBV10-3	CAIREGEGEQFF
TRBJ2-5	.	TRBV18	CASSPRDFQETQYF
TRBJ1-2	.	TRBV28	CASSFEREIRDGYTF